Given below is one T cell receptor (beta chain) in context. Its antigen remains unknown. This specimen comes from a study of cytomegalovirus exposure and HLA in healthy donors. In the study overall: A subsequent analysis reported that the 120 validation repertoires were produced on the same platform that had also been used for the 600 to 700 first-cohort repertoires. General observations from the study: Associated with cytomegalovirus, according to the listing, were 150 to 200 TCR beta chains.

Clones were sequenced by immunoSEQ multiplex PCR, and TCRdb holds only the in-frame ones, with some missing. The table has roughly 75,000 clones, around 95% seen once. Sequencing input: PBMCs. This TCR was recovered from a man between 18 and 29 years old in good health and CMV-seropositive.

DNA for the CDR3: TGTGCCAGCAGTGACCCAGACAGGGGGCGACACACCGGGGAGCTGTTTTTT. The encoded protein is CASSDPDRGRHTGELFF. The J gene is TRBJ2-2, the V gene TRBV2; 10 nucleotides agree with TRBD1. CDR3 length: 17 amino acids. J was trimmed by 3 bases and V by 3 bases; bases with no gene match: 7. The germline V gene has CDR1 SNHLY and CDR2 FYNNEI.